A selection of T cell receptor beta chains follows, all from one sample in a study of blood T cell repertoires in COVID-19. The protocol was immunoSEQ multiplex PCR, while the TCRdb copy is restricted to in-frame clones and leaves out a portion. The sample holds tens of thousands of clones, roughly 89% seen once. The specimen sequenced was peripheral blood. All receptors derive from an elderly woman with acute or convalescent COVID-19. CDR3s include the opening cysteine and the closing phenylalanine or tryptophan. A D gene is named only where the DNA matches it firmly. The size field is filled for only some rows; it gives once, few, many or a size class.

clone size: NA
D gene: NA
V gene: TRBV29-1
J gene: TRBJ2-1
CDR3 protein: CSVPGLLSYNEQFF
CDR3 DNA: TGCAGCGTCCCCGGACTACTATCCTACAATGAGCAGTTCTTC

clone size: NA
D gene: NA
V gene: TRBV5-1
J gene: TRBJ1-4
CDR3 protein: CASSLGTAGGVGKLFF
CDR3 DNA: TGCGCCAGCAGCTTGGGGACTGCGGGGGGAGTTGGGAAACTGTTTTTT

clone size: NA
D gene: NA
V gene: TRBV18
J gene: TRBJ2-7
CDR3 protein: CASSPAGSSYEQYF
CDR3 DNA: TGTGCCAGCTCCCCGGCGGGGTCCTCCTACGAGCAGTACTTC

clone size: NA
D gene: TRBD2
V gene: TRBV2
J gene: TRBJ2-2
CDR3 protein: CASSRASGKGPGELFF
CDR3 DNA: TGTGCCAGCAGTAGGGCTAGCGGGAAGGGTCCCGGGGAGCTGTTTTTT

clone size: NA
D gene: NA
V gene: TRBV9
J gene: TRBJ2-2
CDR3 protein: CASSVGGRRGTGELFF
CDR3 DNA: TGTGCCAGCAGCGTAGGAGGACGCCGGGGCACCGGGGAGCTGTTTTTT

clone size: once
D gene: NA
V gene: TRBV4-1
J gene: TRBJ1-5
CDR3 protein: CASSQGQTLFAQHF
CDR3 DNA: TGCGCCAGCAGCCAAGGACAGACCCTCTTCGCCCAGCATTTT

clone size: NA
D gene: NA
V gene: TRBV19
J gene: TRBJ1-5
CDR3 protein: CASSMGRDRLRSF
CDR3 DNA: TGTGCCAGTAGTATGGGCCGAGACAGGCTTCGTAGTTTT

clone size: NA
D gene: TRBD1
V gene: TRBV7-9
J gene: TRBJ2-7
CDR3 protein: CASSRSRDRVVYEQYF
CDR3 DNA: TGTGCCAGCAGCCGCAGCCGGGACAGGGTCGTGTACGAGCAGTACTTC

clone size: NA
D gene: TRBD2
V gene: TRBV6-2/TRBV6-3
J gene: TRBJ2-7
CDR3 protein: CASSSSRLAAYEQYF
CDR3 DNA: TGTGCCAGCAGTTCTTCACGACTAGCTGCCTACGAGCAGTACTTC

clone size: NA
D gene: NA
V gene: TRBV7-9
J gene: TRBJ1-4
CDR3 protein: CASSPNTNEKLFF
CDR3 DNA: TGTGCCAGCAGCCCAAACACGAATGAAAAACTGTTTTTT

clone size: NA
D gene: TRBD1
V gene: TRBV2
J gene: TRBJ1-6
CDR3 protein: CASSEAGTGVSPLHF
CDR3 DNA: TGTGCCAGCAGTGAAGCCGGGACAGGGGTCTCACCCCTCCACTTT

clone size: NA
D gene: NA
V gene: TRBV19
J gene: TRBJ1-2
CDR3 protein: CASSPTSMSHYTGYTF
CDR3 DNA: TGTGCCAGTAGCCCAACCTCGATGTCACACTACACCGGCTACACCTTC

clone size: NA
D gene: NA
V gene: TRBV6-5
J gene: TRBJ1-2
CDR3 protein: CASRSTDVDGYTF
CDR3 DNA: TGTGCCAGCAGATCTACAGATGTGGATGGCTACACCTTC

clone size: NA
D gene: NA
V gene: TRBV27
J gene: TRBJ1-2
CDR3 protein: CASTSWQGRNYGYTF
CDR3 DNA: TGTGCCAGCACCTCCTGGCAGGGGCGAAACTATGGCTACACCTTC

clone size: NA
D gene: NA
V gene: TRBV5-1
J gene: TRBJ1-1
CDR3 protein: CASSRDLNTEAFF
CDR3 DNA: TGCGCCAGCAGCAGGGACTTGAACACTGAAGCTTTCTTT

clone size: NA
D gene: TRBD1
V gene: TRBV7-4
J gene: TRBJ1-5
CDR3 protein: CASSLRNRGWNQPQHF
CDR3 DNA: TGTGCCAGCAGCTTACGAAACAGGGGGTGGAATCAGCCCCAGCATTTT

clone size: NA
D gene: NA
V gene: TRBV6-5
J gene: TRBJ1-1
CDR3 protein: CASSNSLTEAFF
CDR3 DNA: TGTGCCAGCAGCAACTCCTTGACTGAAGCTTTCTTT

clone size: NA
D gene: NA
V gene: TRBV7-2
J gene: TRBJ1-1
CDR3 protein: CASSLGLGRSEAFF
CDR3 DNA: TGTGCCAGCAGCTTAGGATTGGGGAGGTCTGAAGCTTTCTTT

clone size: NA
D gene: TRBD1
V gene: TRBV6-5
J gene: TRBJ1-4
CDR3 protein: CASRGTGAGEKLFF
CDR3 DNA: TGTGCCAGCAGGGGGACAGGGGCAGGGGAAAAACTGTTTTTT

clone size: few
D gene: NA
V gene: TRBV2
J gene: TRBJ2-7
CDR3 protein: CASRPQQGPGEQYF
CDR3 DNA: TGTGCCAGCAGACCTCAACAGGGACCTGGGGAGCAGTACTTC

clone size: NA
D gene: NA
V gene: TRBV28
J gene: TRBJ1-3
CDR3 protein: CASSPGGTVNTIYF
CDR3 DNA: TGTGCCAGCAGTCCCGGTGGTACGGTAAACACCATATATTTT

clone size: once
D gene: NA
V gene: TRBV28
J gene: TRBJ1-4
CDR3 protein: CASRGPGVEKLFF
CDR3 DNA: TGTGCCAGCAGGGGGCCTGGGGTCGAAAAACTGTTTTTT

clone size: few
D gene: NA
V gene: TRBV3-1/TRBV3-2
J gene: TRBJ1-1
CDR3 protein: CASSQRGTNTEAFF
CDR3 DNA: TGTGCCAGCAGCCAGCGGGGGACTAACACTGAAGCTTTCTTT

clone size: NA
D gene: TRBD1
V gene: TRBV28
J gene: TRBJ1-6
CDR3 protein: CASVTGTGVLPLHF
CDR3 DNA: TGTGCCAGCGTTACCGGGACAGGGGTGTTGCCCCTCCACTTT

clone size: few
D gene: TRBD2
V gene: TRBV4-3
J gene: TRBJ2-2
CDR3 protein: CASSHNSGANTGELFF
CDR3 DNA: TGCGCCAGCAGTCACAATAGCGGGGCGAACACCGGGGAGCTGTTTTTT

clone size: NA
D gene: NA
V gene: TRBV5-1
J gene: TRBJ1-1
CDR3 protein: CASSRSPTDGNTEAFF
CDR3 DNA: TGCGCCAGCAGCAGATCACCCACAGATGGGAACACTGAAGCTTTCTTT